These T cell receptor beta chains were read from a single sample in a study of neurological immune-mediated disorders. TCRdb fed the 5' RACE reads into MiXCR, producing one record per CDR3 protein. The profile shows roughly 62,000 distinct CDR3 sequences, more than 4% of them singletons. The sequenced sample consisted of PBMCs. These receptors were obtained from a woman between 50 and 59 years old with multiple sclerosis. CDR3s include the opening cysteine and the closing phenylalanine or tryptophan. Fields, in order: D gene, clone size, J gene, V gene, CDR3 protein, CDR3 DNA. The D gene is left open where the match is weak. A row's size may be missing; if present it is once, few, many or a size class.

.	many	TRBJ1-5	TRBV12-3/TRBV12-4	CASRTQGPGFQPQHF	TGTGCCAGCAGAACTCAGGGCCCAGGGTTTCAGCCCCAGCATTTT
.	many	TRBJ2-7	TRBV29-1	CSVGNRDYEQYF	TGCAGCGTTGGGAATAGGGACTACGAGCAGTACTTC
.	many	TRBJ1-2	TRBV20-1	CSARDFREANYGYTF	TGCAGTGCTAGAGATTTCCGGGAAGCTAACTATGGCTACACCTTC
.	few	TRBJ2-5	TRBV10-2	CASSKSGTQQETQYF	TGCGCCAGCAGTAAGTCGGGGACGCAGCAAGAGACCCAGTACTTC
.	many	TRBJ2-3	TRBV6-4	CASGPGSTDTQYF	TGTGCCAGTGGACCGGGGTCCACAGATACGCAGTATTTT
.	many	TRBJ2-2	TRBV7-9	CAVPKDLANTGELFF	TGTGCCGTACCAAAGGATTTAGCGAACACCGGGGAGCTGTTTTTT
.	many	TRBJ2-1	TRBV20-1	CSAPNPLTYNEQFF	TGCAGTGCACCCAATCCCCTAACCTACAATGAGCAGTTCTTC
.	many	TRBJ1-2	TRBV12-3/TRBV12-4	CASSPPASSEGYTF	TGTGCCAGCAGTCCCCCCGCTAGTTCGGAGGGCTACACCTTC
TRBD1	many	TRBJ1-3	TRBV10-2	CASGSMDVGQGNTIYF	TGCGCCAGCGGATCGATGGACGTGGGACAGGGAAACACCATATATTTT
.	many	TRBJ2-2	TRBV7-3	CASSFGGNTGELFF	TGTGCCAGCAGCTTTGGGGGGAACACCGGGGAGCTGTTTTTT
TRBD2	many	TRBJ2-3	TRBV5-1	CASSLGGLAGATDTQYF	TGCGCCAGCAGCTTGGGCGGACTAGCGGGGGCCACAGATACGCAGTATTTT
.	.	TRBJ2-5	TRBV12-3/TRBV12-4	CASSFFLNEDQYF	TGTGCCAGCAGTTTTTTCCTAAATGAGGACCAGTACTTC
.	many	TRBJ2-1	TRBV4-3	CASSQGTARSSYNEQFF	TGCGCCAGCAGCCAAGGCACAGCCCGGAGCTCCTACAATGAGCAGTTCTTC
.	many	TRBJ1-1	TRBV14	CASSQVEGSEAFF	TGTGCCAGCAGCCAAGTCGAGGGCTCTGAAGCTTTCTTT
TRBD2	many	TRBJ2-3	TRBV5-1	CASSLEGPSGGPDTQYF	TGCGCCAGCAGCTTGGAAGGCCCTAGCGGGGGACCAGATACGCAGTATTTT
.	many	TRBJ1-5	TRBV5-5	CASSPGHSGNQPQHF	TGTGCCAGCAGCCCGGGACATTCGGGCAATCAGCCCCAGCATTTT
TRBD1	many	TRBJ1-1	TRBV12-5	CASGLNRGNTEAFF	TGTGCTAGTGGTTTGAACAGGGGGAACACTGAAGCTTTCTTT
TRBD2	many	TRBJ2-1	TRBV7-7	CASSPASGGGNEQFF	TGTGCTAGCAGCCCCGCTAGCGGGGGGGGAAATGAGCAGTTCTTC
.	few	TRBJ1-4	TRBV7-6	CASSLGGVGEKLFF	TGTGCCAGCAGCTTAGGGGGAGTTGGTGAAAAACTGTTTTTT
TRBD1	few	TRBJ1-1	TRBV5-1	CASSLFLQGEAEAFF	TGCGCCAGCAGCTTATTCTTACAGGGGGAGGCTGAAGCTTTCTTT
.	many	TRBJ2-7	TRBV5-1	CASKRGQTYEQYF	TGCGCCAGCAAGAGAGGACAGACCTACGAGCAGTACTTC
TRBD1	many	TRBJ2-6	TRBV12-3/TRBV12-4	CASSPTGGHVLTF	TGTGCCAGCAGCCCGACAGGGGGACACGTCCTGACTTTC
TRBD2	many	TRBJ2-1	TRBV7-9	CASSLGLDGFVNEQFF	TGTGCCAGCAGTCTCGGACTAGATGGATTTGTCAATGAGCAGTTCTTC
TRBD1	many	TRBJ1-1	TRBV12-3/TRBV12-4	CASSPGQGAWTEAFF	TGTGCCAGCAGTCCCGGACAGGGGGCATGGACTGAAGCTTTCTTT
.	few	TRBJ1-1	TRBV10-1	CASRPGRTNTEAFF	TGCGCCAGCAGACCTGGACGGACGAACACTGAAGCTTTCTTT
.	many	TRBJ2-7	TRBV7-8	CASSLGSGGGATYEQYF	TGTGCCAGCAGCTTAGGTTCGGGCGGAGGGGCAACCTACGAGCAGTACTTC
.	many	TRBJ1-6	TRBV5-5	CASSLKSSYNSPLHF	TGTGCCAGCAGCTTGAAGAGCTCCTATAATTCACCCCTCCACTTT
TRBD2	few	TRBJ2-1	TRBV15	CATTATPTSGGDNYNEQFF	TGTGCCACCACCGCGACACCCACTAGCGGGGGAGACAACTACAATGAGCAGTTCTTC
.	.	TRBJ1-6	TRBV7-2	CASSSASVSPLHF	TGTGCCAGCAGCTCTGCTTCGGTCTCACCCCTCCACTTT
TRBD2	many	TRBJ2-7	TRBV20-1	CSAKSGGTLEQYF	TGCAGTGCCAAGTCGGGGGGGACCCTAGAGCAGTACTTC
TRBD1	.	TRBJ2-7	TRBV20-1	CSPFSRDRSYEQYF	TGCAGTCCATTCTCCCGGGACAGATCCTACGAGCAGTACTTC
TRBD1	many	TRBJ2-1	TRBV29-1	CSVESGQVFNNEQFF	TGCAGCGTTGAGTCGGGACAGGTTTTTAACAATGAGCAGTTCTTC
TRBD1	.	TRBJ1-2	TRBV18	CASSPPGQFGYTF	TGTGCCAGCTCACCACCGGGACAGTTTGGCTACACCTTC
.	many	TRBJ2-3	TRBV7-6	CASSSTRGEADTQYF	TGTGCCAGCAGCTCCACAAGGGGGGAAGCAGATACGCAGTATTTT
.	many	TRBJ2-5	TRBV11-2	CASSRGTEETQYF	TGTGCCAGCAGCCGCGGGACAGAAGAGACCCAGTACTTC
.	many	TRBJ1-3	TRBV4-1	CASSQGEGRGGNTIYF	TGCGCCAGCAGCCAAGGGGAAGGACGCGGGGGAAACACCATATATTTT
.	many	TRBJ2-5	TRBV6-2/TRBV6-3	CASSSTGTQYF	TGTGCCAGCAGCTCGACAGGGACCCAGTACTTC
.	many	TRBJ1-5	TRBV5-1	CASSLYGGQPQHF	TGCGCCAGCAGCTTGTATGGGGGCCAGCCCCAGCATTTT
.	many	TRBJ1-5	TRBV5-1	CASSPNTGYSNQPQHF	TGCGCCAGCAGCCCAAATACAGGGTATAGCAATCAGCCCCAGCATTTT
.	many	TRBJ2-4	TRBV10-3	CAPTGAGASLLAKNIQYF	TGTGCCCCCACGGGCGCAGGGGCCTCCCTTTTAGCCAAAAACATTCAGTACTTC
.	many	TRBJ1-5	TRBV27	CASSLSAFQPQHF	TGTGCCAGCAGTTTATCGGCATTTCAGCCCCAGCATTTT
.	many	TRBJ2-5	TRBV6-2/TRBV6-3	CASTVKRVQGTQYF	TGTGCCAGCACCGTAAAGAGGGTCCAAGGAACCCAGTACTTC
.	many	TRBJ2-1	TRBV20-1	CSARAPDETPGDEQFF	TGCAGTGCTAGAGCCCCGGATGAGACCCCCGGAGATGAGCAGTTCTTC
.	few	TRBJ2-2	TRBV2	CASSVLGRTTGELFF	TGTGCCAGCAGTGTTCTTGGGAGAACAACCGGGGAGCTGTTTTTT
.	many	TRBJ2-4	TRBV7-8	CASSLASLELGIQYF	TGTGCCAGCAGCTTAGCTTCCCTCGAGTTGGGCATTCAGTACTTC
.	few	TRBJ2-1	TRBV29-1	CSVEPTSNEQFF	TGCAGCGTTGAACCAACAAGCAATGAGCAGTTCTTC
.	many	TRBJ1-5	TRBV20-1	CSASGSDYSNQPQHF	TGCAGTGCTAGTGGTTCGGACTATAGCAATCAGCCCCAGCATTTT
.	many	TRBJ1-1	TRBV5-6	CASSLAPAPMNTEAFF	TGTGCCAGCAGCTTGGCCCCGGCGCCAATGAACACTGAAGCTTTCTTT
TRBD2	many	TRBJ2-3	TRBV20-1	CSARGVGTDTQYF	TGCAGTGCTCGGGGGGTCGGCACAGATACGCAGTATTTT
TRBD1	few	TRBJ2-5	TRBV7-9	CASSLAKGAAETQYF	TGTGCCAGCAGCTTAGCCAAGGGGGCGGCTGAGACCCAGTACTTC
TRBD1	many	TRBJ2-5	TRBV10-3	CAIRGTGSEETQYF	TGTGCCATCAGGGGGACAGGGAGCGAAGAGACCCAGTACTTC